This T cell receptor beta chain was identified in a study of blood T cell repertoires in COVID-19. Whole-study context: The study drew acute and convalescent COVID-19 samples from the United States, Italy and Spain. Sources were T cells, B-cell-depleted T cells, or PBMCs; the material itself was cDNA or gDNA.

This CDR3 has 17 residues. The V gene end was trimmed by 1 base and the J gene end by 6 bases; junction bases not matched to a gene: 6. Per germline, CDR1 SGHNT and CDR2 YENEEA. In the original processing: Reference gene primer amplification gave estimated nucleated cell counts. Generated by immunoSEQ multiplex PCR, the TCRdb table keeps only in-frame clones and is missing some. The D gene and trimming were derived from the DNA, and the V and J assignments and clone size from that table. Found here are some 140,000 clones, approximately 84% of them singletons; the top ten hold about 16%. The chain links TRBV11-3 to TRBJ2-1; the match to TRBD2 covers 13 bases. The specimen was peripheral blood. The sequence came from a woman between 45 and 65 years old who had recovered from COVID-19. As DNA, the CDR3 is TGTGCCAGCAGCTTAGGACTAGCGGGAGGCCCCGGCAATGAGCAGTTCTTC. Amino acids: CASSLGLAGGPGNEQFF. The full variable domain, rest sourced from reference TRBV11-3 and TRBJ2-1, is EAGVVQSPRYKIIEKKQPVAFWCNPISGHNTLYWYLQNLGQGPELLIRYENEEAVDDSQLPKDRFSAERLKGVDSTLKIQPAELGDSAVYLCASSLGLAGGPGNEQFFGPGTRLTVL.